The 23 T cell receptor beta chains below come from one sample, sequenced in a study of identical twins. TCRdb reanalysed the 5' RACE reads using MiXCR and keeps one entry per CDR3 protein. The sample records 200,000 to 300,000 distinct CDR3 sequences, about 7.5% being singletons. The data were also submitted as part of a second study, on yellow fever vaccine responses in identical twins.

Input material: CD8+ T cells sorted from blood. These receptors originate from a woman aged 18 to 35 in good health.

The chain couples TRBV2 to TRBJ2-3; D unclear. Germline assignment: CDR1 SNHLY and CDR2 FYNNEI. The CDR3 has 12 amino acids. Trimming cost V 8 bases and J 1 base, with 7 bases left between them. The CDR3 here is CASLGGTDTQYF. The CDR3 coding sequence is TGTGCCAGCCTTGGTGGCACAGATACGCAGTATTTT.

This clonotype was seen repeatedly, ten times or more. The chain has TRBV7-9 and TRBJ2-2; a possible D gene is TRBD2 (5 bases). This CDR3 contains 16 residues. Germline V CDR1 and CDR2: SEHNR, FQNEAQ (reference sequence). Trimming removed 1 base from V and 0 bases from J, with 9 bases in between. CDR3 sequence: CASSLVSGTNTGELFF. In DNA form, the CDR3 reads TGTGCCAGCAGCTTAGTGTCCGGGACGAACACCGGGGAGCTGTTTTTT.

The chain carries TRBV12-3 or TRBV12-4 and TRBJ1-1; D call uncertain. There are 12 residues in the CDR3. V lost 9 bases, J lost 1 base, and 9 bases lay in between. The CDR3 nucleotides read TGTGCCAGTGGCCCACGGAACACTGAAGCTTTCTTT. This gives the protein CASGPRNTEAFF.

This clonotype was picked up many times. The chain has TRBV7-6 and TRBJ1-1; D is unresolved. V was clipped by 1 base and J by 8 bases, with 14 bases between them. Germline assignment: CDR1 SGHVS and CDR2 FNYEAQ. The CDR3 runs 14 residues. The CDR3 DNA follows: TGTGCCAGCAGCTTAGTCAATTTTGGCACCGAAGCTTTCTTT. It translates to CASSLVNFGTEAFF.

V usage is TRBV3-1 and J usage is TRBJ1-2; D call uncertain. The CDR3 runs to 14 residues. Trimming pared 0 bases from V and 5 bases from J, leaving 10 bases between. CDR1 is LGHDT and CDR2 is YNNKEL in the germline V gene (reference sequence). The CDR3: CASSQDGLRYGYTF. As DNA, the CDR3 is TGTGCCAGCAGCCAAGACGGCTTAAGGTATGGCTACACCTTC.

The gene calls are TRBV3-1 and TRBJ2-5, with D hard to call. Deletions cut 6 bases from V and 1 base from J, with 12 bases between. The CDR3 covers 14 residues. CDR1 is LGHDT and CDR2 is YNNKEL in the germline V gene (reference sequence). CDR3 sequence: CASSLGRAQETQYF. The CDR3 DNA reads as TGTGCCAGCAGTCTTGGTCGGGCCCAAGAGACCCAGTACTTC.

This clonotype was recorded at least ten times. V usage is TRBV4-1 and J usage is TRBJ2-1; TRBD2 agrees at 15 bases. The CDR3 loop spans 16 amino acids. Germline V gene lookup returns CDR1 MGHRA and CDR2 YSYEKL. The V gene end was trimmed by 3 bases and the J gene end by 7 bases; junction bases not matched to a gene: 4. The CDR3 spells CASSHRTSGGVNEQFF. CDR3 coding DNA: TGCGCCAGCAGCCACCGGACTAGCGGGGGGGTGAATGAGCAGTTCTTC.

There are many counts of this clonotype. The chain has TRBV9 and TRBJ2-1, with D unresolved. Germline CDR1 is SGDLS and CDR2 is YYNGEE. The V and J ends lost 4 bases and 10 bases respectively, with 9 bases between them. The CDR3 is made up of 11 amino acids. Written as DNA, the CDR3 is TGTGCCAGCAGCTCCCCGTACGAGCAGTTCTTC. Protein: CASSSPYEQFF.

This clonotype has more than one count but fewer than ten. The CDR3: CASGFSFPEFF. DNA for the CDR3: TGTGCCAGCGGATTTAGCTTCCCCGAGTTCTTC. This chain joins TRBV7-3 and TRBJ2-1, with D unclear. The V end lost 8 bases, the J end lost 14 bases, and 16 bases lay between the germline ends. Germline assignment: CDR1 SGHTA and CDR2 FQGTGA. The CDR3 covers 11 residues. The entire variable domain, with the rest obtained from reference TRBV7-3 and TRBJ2-1, is as follows: GAGVSQTPSNKVTEKGKYVELRCDPISGHTALYWYRQSLGQGPEFLIYFQGTGAADDSGLPNDRFFAVRPEGSVSTLKIQRTERGDSAVYLCASGFSFPEFFGPGTRLTVL.

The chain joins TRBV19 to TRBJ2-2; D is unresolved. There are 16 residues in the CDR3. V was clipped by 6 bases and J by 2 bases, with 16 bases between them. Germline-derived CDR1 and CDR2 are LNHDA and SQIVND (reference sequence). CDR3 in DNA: TGTGCCAGTAGAGACGGTCAATGGGGTAACACCGGGGAGCTGTTTTTT. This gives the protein CASRDGQWGNTGELFF.

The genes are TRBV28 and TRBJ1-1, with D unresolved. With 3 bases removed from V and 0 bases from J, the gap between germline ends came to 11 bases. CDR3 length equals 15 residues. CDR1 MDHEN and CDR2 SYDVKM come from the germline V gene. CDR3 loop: CASSLGRAMNTEAFF. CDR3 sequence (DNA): TGTGCCAGCAGTTTGGGAAGGGCTATGAACACTGAAGCTTTCTTT. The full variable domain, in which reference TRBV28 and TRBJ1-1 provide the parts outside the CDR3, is DVKVTQSSRYLVKRTGEKVFLECVQDMDHENMFWYRQDPGLGLRLIYFSYDVKMKEKGDIPEGYSVSREKKERFSLILESASTNQTSMYLCASSLGRAMNTEAFFGQGTRLTVV.

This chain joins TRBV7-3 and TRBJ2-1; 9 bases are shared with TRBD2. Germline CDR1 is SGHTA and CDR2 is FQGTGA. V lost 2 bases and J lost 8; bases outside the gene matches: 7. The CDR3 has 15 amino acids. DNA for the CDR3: TGTGCCAGCAGCTTAGGGACGGAGCGGGAGGATGAGCAGTTCTTC. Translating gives CASSLGTEREDEQFF.

The CDR3 here is CASSLGQGPPYEQYV. The CDR3 DNA follows: TGTGCCAGCAGCTTAGGGCAGGGCCCCCCCTACGAGCAGTACGTC. The chain uses TRBV5-6 and TRBJ2-7; tentative D call: TRBD1 (5 bases). CDR1 and CDR2 from the germline V gene are SGHDT and YYEEEE. With 2 bases removed from V and 2 bases from J, the gap between germline ends came to 14 bases. CDR3 length equals 15 residues.

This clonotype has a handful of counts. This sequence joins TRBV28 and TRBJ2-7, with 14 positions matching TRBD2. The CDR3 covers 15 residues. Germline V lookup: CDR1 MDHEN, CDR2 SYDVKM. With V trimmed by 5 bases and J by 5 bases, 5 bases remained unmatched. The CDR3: CASSNPGLAGDEQYF. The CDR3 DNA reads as TGTGCCAGCAGTAACCCGGGACTAGCGGGAGACGAGCAGTACTTC. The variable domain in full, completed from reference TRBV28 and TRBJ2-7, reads DVKVTQSSRYLVKRTGEKVFLECVQDMDHENMFWYRQDPGLGLRLIYFSYDVKMKEKGDIPEGYSVSREKKERFSLILESASTNQTSMYLCASSNPGLAGDEQYFGPGTRLTVT.

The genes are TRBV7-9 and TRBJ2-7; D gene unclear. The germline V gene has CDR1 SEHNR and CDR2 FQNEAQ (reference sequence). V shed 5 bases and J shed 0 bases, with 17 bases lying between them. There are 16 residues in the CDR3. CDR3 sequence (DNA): TGTGCCAGCAGCCCGAAAGAGCCTAGAAGCTCCTACGAGCAGTACGTC. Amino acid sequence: CASSPKEPRSSYEQYV.

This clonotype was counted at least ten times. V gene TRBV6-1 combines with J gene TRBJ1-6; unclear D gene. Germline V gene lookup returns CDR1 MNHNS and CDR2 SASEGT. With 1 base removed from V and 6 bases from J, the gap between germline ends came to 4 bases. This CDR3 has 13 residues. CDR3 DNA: TGTGCCAGCAGTGAAGTTAGTAATTCACCCCTCCACTTT. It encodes CASSEVSNSPLHF.

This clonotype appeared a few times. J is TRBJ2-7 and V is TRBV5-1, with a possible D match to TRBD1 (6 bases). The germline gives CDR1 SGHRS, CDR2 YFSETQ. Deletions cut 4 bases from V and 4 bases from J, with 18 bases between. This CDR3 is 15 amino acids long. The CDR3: CASSPGQHERYEQYF. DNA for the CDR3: TGCGCCAGCAGCCCCGGACAGCATGAACGGTACGAGCAGTACTTC. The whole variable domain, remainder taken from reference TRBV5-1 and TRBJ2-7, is KAGVTQTPRYLIKTRGQQVTLSCSPISGHRSVSWYQQTPGQGLQFLFEYFSETQRNKGNFPGRFSGRQFSNSRSEMNVSTLELGDSALYLCASSPGQHERYEQYFGPGTRLTVT.

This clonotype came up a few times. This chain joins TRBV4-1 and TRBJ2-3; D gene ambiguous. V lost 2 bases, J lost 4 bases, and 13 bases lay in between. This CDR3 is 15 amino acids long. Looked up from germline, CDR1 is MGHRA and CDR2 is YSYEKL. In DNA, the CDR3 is TGCGCCAGCAGCCAAACCATAGGTCTGGCAGATACGCAGTATTTT. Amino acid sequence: CASSQTIGLADTQYF.

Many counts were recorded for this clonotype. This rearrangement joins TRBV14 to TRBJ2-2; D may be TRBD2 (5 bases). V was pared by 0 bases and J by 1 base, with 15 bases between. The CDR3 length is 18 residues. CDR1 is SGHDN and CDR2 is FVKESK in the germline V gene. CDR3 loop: CASSQDRGRWGNTGELFF. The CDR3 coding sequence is TGTGCCAGCAGCCAAGATCGCGGGCGTTGGGGGAACACCGGGGAGCTGTTTTTT.

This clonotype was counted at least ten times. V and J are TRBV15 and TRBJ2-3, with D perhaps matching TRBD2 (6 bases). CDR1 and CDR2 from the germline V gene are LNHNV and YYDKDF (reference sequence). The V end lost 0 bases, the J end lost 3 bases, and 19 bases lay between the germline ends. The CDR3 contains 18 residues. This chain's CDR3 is CATSRDPVSGTWTDTQYF. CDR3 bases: TGTGCCACCAGCAGAGATCCTGTTAGCGGAACCTGGACAGATACGCAGTATTTT.

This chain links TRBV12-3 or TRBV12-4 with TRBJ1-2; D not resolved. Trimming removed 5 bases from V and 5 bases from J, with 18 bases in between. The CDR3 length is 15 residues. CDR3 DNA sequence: TGTGCCAGCAGTACCCGGGCAGGCGAGTTATATGGCTACACCTTC. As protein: CASSTRAGELYGYTF.

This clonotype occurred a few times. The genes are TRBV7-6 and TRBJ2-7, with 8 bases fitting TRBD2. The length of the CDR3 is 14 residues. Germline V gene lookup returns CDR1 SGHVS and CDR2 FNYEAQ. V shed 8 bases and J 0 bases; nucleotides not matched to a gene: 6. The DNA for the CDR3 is TGTGCCAGCGGGGGAAGCGGGAGCTCCTACGAGCAGTACTTC. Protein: CASGGSGSSYEQYF. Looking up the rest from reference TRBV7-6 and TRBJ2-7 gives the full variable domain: GAGVSQSPRYKVTKRGQDVALRCDPISGHVSLYWYRQALGQGPEFLTYFNYEAQQDKSGLPNDRFSAERPEGSISTLTIQRTEQRDSAMYRCASGGSGSSYEQYFGPGTRLTVT.

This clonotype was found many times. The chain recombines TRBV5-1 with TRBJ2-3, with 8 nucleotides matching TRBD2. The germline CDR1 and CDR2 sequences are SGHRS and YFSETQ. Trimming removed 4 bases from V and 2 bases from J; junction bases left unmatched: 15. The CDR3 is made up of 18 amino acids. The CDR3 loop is CASSLGVRGTSATDTQYF. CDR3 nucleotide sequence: TGCGCCAGCAGCCTGGGAGTCAGAGGGACTAGTGCCACAGATACGCAGTATTTT.